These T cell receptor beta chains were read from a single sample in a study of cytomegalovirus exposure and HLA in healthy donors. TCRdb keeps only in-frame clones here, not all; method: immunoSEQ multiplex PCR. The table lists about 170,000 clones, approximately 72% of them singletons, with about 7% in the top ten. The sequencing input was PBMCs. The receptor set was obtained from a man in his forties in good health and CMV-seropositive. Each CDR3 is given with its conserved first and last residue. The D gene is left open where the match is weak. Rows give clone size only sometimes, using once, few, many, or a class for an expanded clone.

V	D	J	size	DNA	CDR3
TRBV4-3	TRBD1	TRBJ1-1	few	TGCGCCAGCAGCCTTGACAGGGGGTCTGAAGCTTTCTTT	CASSLDRGSEAFF
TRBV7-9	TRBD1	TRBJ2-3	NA	TGTGCCAGCAGCTTTCTCCCCTTCGGACAGGGTAATTCGGATACGCAGTATTTT	CASSFLPFGQGNSDTQYF
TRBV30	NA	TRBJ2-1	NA	TGTGCCTGGAGTGACAGTCACAATGAGCAGTTCTTC	CAWSDSHNEQFF
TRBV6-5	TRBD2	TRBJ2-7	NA	TGTGCCAGCACCGGGGGGGCTTTTTGGGGCTACGAGCAGTACTTC	CASTGGAFWGYEQYF
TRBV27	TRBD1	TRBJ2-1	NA	TGTGCCAGCAGTCAAGGACAGGGGGTGCTTCGACATGAGCAGTTCTTC	CASSQGQGVLRHEQFF
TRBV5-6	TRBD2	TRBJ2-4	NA	TGTGCCAGCAGCTCCGGGACTAGCGGGGCGATAGCCAAAAACATTCAGTACTTC	CASSSGTSGAIAKNIQYF
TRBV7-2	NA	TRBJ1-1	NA	TGTGCCAGCAGCACCCCCGGGGGAACTGAAGCTTTCTTT	CASSTPGGTEAFF
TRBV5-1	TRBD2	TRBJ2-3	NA	TGCGCCAGCACCCTTAGCGGGGGGAGAGATACGCAGTATTTT	CASTLSGGRDTQYF
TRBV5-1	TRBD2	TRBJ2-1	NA	TGCGCCAGCAGCTCCTCGGGACTAGCCCTATGGGAGCAGTTCTTC	CASSSSGLALWEQFF
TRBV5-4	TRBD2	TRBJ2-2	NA	TGTGCCCTAGGGCTAGCGGGGGTCGGGGAGCTGTTTTTT	CALGLAGVGELFF
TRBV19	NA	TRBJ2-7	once	TGTGCCAGTAGTATTACAGGCTCCTACGAGCAGTACTTC	CASSITGSYEQYF
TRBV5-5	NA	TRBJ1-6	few	TGTGCCAGCAGCTTGGGAGGAAAGTCAAGCGGTTCACCCCTCCACTTT	CASSLGGKSSGSPLHF
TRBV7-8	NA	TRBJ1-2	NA	TGTGCCAGCAGCTTGGCGGGTCCCAATGGCTACACCTTC	CASSLAGPNGYTF
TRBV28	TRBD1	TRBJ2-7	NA	TGTGCCAGCAGACCGGGACAGGGTTGGTACGAGCAGTACTTC	CASRPGQGWYEQYF
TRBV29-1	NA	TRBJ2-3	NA	TGCAGTGCTGGGGGGGGCCGCCGGGGAGATACGCAGTATTTT	CSAGGGRRGDTQYF
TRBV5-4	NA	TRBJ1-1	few	TGTGCCAGCAGCCCCCAGAGCGAGAACACTGAAGCTTTCTTT	CASSPQSENTEAFF
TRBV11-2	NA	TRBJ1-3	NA	TGTGCCAGCAGCCAGGGGGGAAACACCATATATTTT	CASSQGGNTIYF
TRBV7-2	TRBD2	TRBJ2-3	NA	TGTGCCAGCAGCTTAGAAGGAGGACTAGCGGGGGCAGATACGCAGTATTTT	CASSLEGGLAGADTQYF
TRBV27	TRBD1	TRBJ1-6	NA	TGTGCCAGCAGGACAGGGGGCGATTCACCCCTCCACTTT	CASRTGGDSPLHF
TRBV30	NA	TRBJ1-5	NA	TGTGCCTGGAGTGAAGGGGGTAGCAATCAGCCCCAGCATTTT	CAWSEGGSNQPQHF
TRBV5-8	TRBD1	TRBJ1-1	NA	TGTGCCAGCAGCGCTTCCGACAGGGTAATTTTGGCTGAAGCTTTCTTT	CASSASDRVILAEAFF
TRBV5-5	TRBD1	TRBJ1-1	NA	TGTGCCAGCAGCCTAACAGGGGCCACTGAAGCTTTCTTT	CASSLTGATEAFF
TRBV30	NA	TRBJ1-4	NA	TGTGCCTGGAGCTCCTACCAGTCGGGGGAAAAACTGTTTTTT	CAWSSYQSGEKLFF
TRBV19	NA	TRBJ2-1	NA	TGTGCCAGTAGTATACAAAACAATGAGCAGTTCTTC	CASSIQNNEQFF
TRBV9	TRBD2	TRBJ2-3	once	TGTGCCAGCAGCGGGGGGACTAGCGGGCTCACAGATACGCAGTATTTT	CASSGGTSGLTDTQYF
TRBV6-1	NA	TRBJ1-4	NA	TGTGCCAGCAGTGTTCTTCAGGGAGGGCAGGAAAAACTGTTTTTT	CASSVLQGGQEKLFF
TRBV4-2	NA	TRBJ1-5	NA	TGTGCCAGCAGCCAAGTTAGGGACACCAATCAGCCCCAGCATTTT	CASSQVRDTNQPQHF
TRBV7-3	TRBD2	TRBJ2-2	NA	TGTGCCAGCAGTCATGGGGGGGTCTCCGGGGAGCTGTTTTTT	CASSHGGVSGELFF
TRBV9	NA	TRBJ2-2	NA	TGTGCCAGCAGCGTAGCTACGCATAACAGGGCAAACACCGGGGAGCTGTTTTTT	CASSVATHNRANTGELFF
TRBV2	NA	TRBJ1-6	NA	TGTGCCAGCAGCCCCGACAAAACCCTCCACTTT	CASSPDKTLHF
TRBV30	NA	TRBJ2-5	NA	TGTGCCTGGACCACACTAGGGGGGACCCAGTACTTC	CAWTTLGGTQYF
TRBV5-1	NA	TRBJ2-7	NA	TGCGCCAGCAGCTTTGGACAGTCATTAAACGAGCAGTACTTC	CASSFGQSLNEQYF
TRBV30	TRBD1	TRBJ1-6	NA	TGTGCCTGGACCACCGGACAGGGATGGTCACCCCTCCACTTT	CAWTTGQGWSPLHF
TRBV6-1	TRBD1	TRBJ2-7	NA	TGTGCCAGCAGGTGGACAGGGGTTGGTGAGCAGTACTTC	CASRWTGVGEQYF
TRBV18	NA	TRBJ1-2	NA	TGTGCCAGCTCACTGCAGGGTGACCGCCTTTGGGGTGGCTACACCTTC	CASSLQGDRLWGGYTF
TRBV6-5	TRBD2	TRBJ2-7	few	TGTGCCAGCACTTCCCGGGGGGGGACCTACGAGCAGTACTTC	CASTSRGGTYEQYF
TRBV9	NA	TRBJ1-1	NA	TGTGCCAGCAGCCCCCTCGGGGTGGGCACTGAAGCTTTCTTT	CASSPLGVGTEAFF
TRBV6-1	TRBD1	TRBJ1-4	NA	TGTGCCAGCAGTGGGGCCCTACAGGGGATGGGCGAAAAACTGTTTTTT	CASSGALQGMGEKLFF
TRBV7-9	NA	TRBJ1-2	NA	TGTGCCAGCAGCTTATATGATGGCTACACCTTC	CASSLYDGYTF
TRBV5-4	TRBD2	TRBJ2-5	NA	TGTGCCAGCAGCTTGGGGGTAGCGGGGGGCCAAGAGACCCAGTACTTC	CASSLGVAGGQETQYF
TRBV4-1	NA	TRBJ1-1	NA	TGCGCCAGCAGCCAAGAGTGGGACTGGCTGGCTTTCTTT	CASSQEWDWLAFF
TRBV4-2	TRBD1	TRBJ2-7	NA	TGTGCCAGCAGCCAAGGCGACAGGGGGAATTACGAGCAGTACTTC	CASSQGDRGNYEQYF
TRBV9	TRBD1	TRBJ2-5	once	TGTGCCAGCAGCGTTACAGGGGTGGAGGCCCAGTACTTC	CASSVTGVEAQYF
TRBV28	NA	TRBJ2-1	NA	TGTGCCAGCACCACCCCGATTTCCCCGGTTGGGGCAGCCTACAATGAGCAGTTCTTC	CASTTPISPVGAAYNEQFF
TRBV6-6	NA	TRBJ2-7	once	TGTGCCAGCAGTTCCAGACACGGCTCCTACGAGCAGTACTTC	CASSSRHGSYEQYF
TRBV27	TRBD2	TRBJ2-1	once	TGTGCCAGCAGTCCCTGGGGAGGGAAGGTCCACAATGAGCAGTTCTTC	CASSPWGGKVHNEQFF
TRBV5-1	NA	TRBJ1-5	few	TGCGCCAGCAGCCCCCAGGGATATAGCAATCAGCCCCAGCATTTT	CASSPQGYSNQPQHF
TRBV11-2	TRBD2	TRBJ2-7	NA	TGTGCCAGCAGCTTAGGTAGGACTAGCGGGACATCGTCCTACGAGCAGTACTTC	CASSLGRTSGTSSYEQYF
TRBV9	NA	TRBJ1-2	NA	TGTGCCAGCAGCCCTTTGGGGACTGGCTATGGCTACACCTTC	CASSPLGTGYGYTF
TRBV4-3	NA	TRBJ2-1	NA	TGCGCCAGCAGCCAAGATACTTCTAGCCTCTACAATGAGCAGTTCTTC	CASSQDTSSLYNEQFF
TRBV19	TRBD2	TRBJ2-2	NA	TGTGCCAGTAGTCGACTAGCGGGAGCCAACACCGGGGAGCTGTTTTTT	CASSRLAGANTGELFF
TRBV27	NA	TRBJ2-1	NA	TGTGCCAGCTCTGCGGGGGCGGGCTACAATGAGCAGTTCTTC	CASSAGAGYNEQFF
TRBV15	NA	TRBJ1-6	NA	TGTGCCACCAGCAGAGGGGGCGGGGATGATTCACCCCTCCACTTT	CATSRGGGDDSPLHF